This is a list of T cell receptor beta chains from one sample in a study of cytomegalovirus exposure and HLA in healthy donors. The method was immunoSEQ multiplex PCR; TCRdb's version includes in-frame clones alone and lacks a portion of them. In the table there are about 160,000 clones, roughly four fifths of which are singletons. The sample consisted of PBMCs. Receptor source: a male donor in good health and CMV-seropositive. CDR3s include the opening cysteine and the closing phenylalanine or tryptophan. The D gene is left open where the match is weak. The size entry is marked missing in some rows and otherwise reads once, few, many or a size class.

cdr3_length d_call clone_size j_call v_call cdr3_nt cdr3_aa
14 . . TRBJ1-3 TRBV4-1 TGCGCCAGCAGCCAAGTTAGCTCTGGAAACACCATATATTTT CASSQVSSGNTIYF
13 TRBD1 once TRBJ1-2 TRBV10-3 TGTGCCATCAGTCCAGGGGGCGCCTTTGGCTACACCTTC CAISPGGAFGYTF
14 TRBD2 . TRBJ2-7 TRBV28 TGTGCCAGCTGGAGTAGCGGGAGGTCCTACGAGCAGTACTTC CASWSSGRSYEQYF
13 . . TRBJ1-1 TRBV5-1 TGCGCCAGCAGCGTGGGGCAGGGAGGTGAAGCTTTCTTT CASSVGQGGEAFF
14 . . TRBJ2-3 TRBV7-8 TGTGCCAGCAGCCCCGGGACTAGCACAGATACGCAGTATTTT CASSPGTSTDTQYF
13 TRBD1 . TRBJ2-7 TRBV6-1 TGTGCCAGTGCCGGACAGGGGTTTTACGAGCAGTACTTC CASAGQGFYEQYF
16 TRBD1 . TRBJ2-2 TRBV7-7 TGTGCCAGCAGCGGCCAGACAGGGGGAGGCACCGGGGAGCTGTTTTTT CASSGQTGGGTGELFF
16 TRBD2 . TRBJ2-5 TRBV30 TGTGCCTGGAGTGTACTTGCTAGCGGGCCCCAAGGGACCCAGTACTTC CAWSVLASGPQGTQYF
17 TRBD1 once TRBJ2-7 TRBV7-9 TGTGCCAGCAGTTTTAGACAGGGAACCTCTAACTACTACGAGCAGTACTTC CASSFRQGTSNYYEQYF
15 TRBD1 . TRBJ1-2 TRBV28 TGTGCCAGCAGTACAGGACAGGGGGGATACTATGGCTACACCTTC CASSTGQGGYYGYTF
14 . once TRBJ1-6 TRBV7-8 TGTGCCAGCAGCTTAACGTGGAGGAATTCACCCCTCCACTTT CASSLTWRNSPLHF
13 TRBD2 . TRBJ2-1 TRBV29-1 TGCAGCGGCCGACTAGCGGCCTACAATGAGCAGTTCTTC CSGRLAAYNEQFF
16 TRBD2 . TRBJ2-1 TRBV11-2 TGTGCCAGCAGCCCCCGGACTAGCGGGGGGGCGGATGAGCAGTTCTTC CASSPRTSGGADEQFF
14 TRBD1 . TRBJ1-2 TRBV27 TGTGCCAGCAGTCTTCGGACAGGGTTGGATGGCTACACCTTC CASSLRTGLDGYTF
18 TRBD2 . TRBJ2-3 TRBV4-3 TGCGCCAGCAGCCGTATTCCTCCTAGCGGGGGGTTAATAGATACGCAGTATTTT CASSRIPPSGGLIDTQYF
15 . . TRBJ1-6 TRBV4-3 TGCGCCAGCAGCCAAGACGCAGTGAATAATTCACCCCTCCACTTT CASSQDAVNNSPLHF
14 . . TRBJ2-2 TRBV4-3 TGCGCCAGCAGCCGAGGAGGGAGGACCGGGGAGCTGTTTTTT CASSRGGRTGELFF
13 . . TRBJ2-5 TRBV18 TGTGCCAGCTCACCAGCAGGGGTCGAGACCCAGTACTTC CASSPAGVETQYF
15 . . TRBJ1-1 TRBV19 TGTGCCAGTAGTCTAAGTCCCAACTTGAACACTGAAGCTTTCTTT CASSLSPNLNTEAFF
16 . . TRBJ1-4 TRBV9 TGTGCCAGCAGCAGAAGTGACAGGTCTTTGGATGAAAAACTGTTTTTT CASSRSDRSLDEKLFF
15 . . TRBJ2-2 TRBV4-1 TGCGCCAGCAGCCAAGAGATCACAAACACCGGGGAGCTGTTTTTT CASSQEITNTGELFF
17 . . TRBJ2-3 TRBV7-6 TGTGCCAGCAGCTTAAGCGGGTTCACGGAACTCACAGATACGCAGTATTTT CASSLSGFTELTDTQYF
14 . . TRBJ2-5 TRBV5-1 TGCGCCAGCAGCACACTGACTAGTGGCGAGACCCAGTACTTC CASSTLTSGETQYF
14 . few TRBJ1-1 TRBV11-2 TGTGCCAGCAGCCTACAGGGAATGAACACTGAAGCTTTCTTT CASSLQGMNTEAFF
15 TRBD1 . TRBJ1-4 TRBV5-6 TGTGCCAGCAGCCCTCGAAGAGGGGGCGGTGAAAAACTGTTTTTT CASSPRRGGGEKLFF
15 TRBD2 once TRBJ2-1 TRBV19 TGTGCCAGTAGTATAGAGGAGACTAGCGGAGGAGGCAAGTTCTTC CASSIEETSGGGKFF